Sequencing of this T cell receptor beta chain was carried out in a study of blood T cell repertoires in COVID-19. Study-wide context: Acute-phase and convalescent COVID-19 samples originated in the United States, Italy and Spain. The analysed material was cDNA or gDNA that came from T cells, B-cell-depleted T cells, or PBMCs.

In Seattle, patients joined the study during active infection and were tracked longitudinally. In the original processing: The assay estimated nucleated cells by amplifying reference gene primers. Assay: immunoSEQ multiplex PCR; the TCRdb copy retains only in-frame clones and omits some. V and J calls plus clone size are reproduced from that table; the DNA served to infer D and trimming. The sample lists about 170,000 clones; roughly 80% were seen once. Sample: peripheral blood. This TCR was sampled from a woman aged 70-85 years with COVID-19, enrolled during active disease.

The CDR3 DNA follows: TGCAGCGTTGAAGGGTCAGGTTATAACACTGAAGCTTTCTTT. This codes for CSVEGSGYNTEAFF. The genes are TRBV29-1 and TRBJ1-1; the D is unclear. The CDR3 loop spans 14 amino acids. Deletions cut 1 base from V and 2 bases from J, with 11 bases between. CDR1 SQVTM and CDR2 ANQGSEA come from the germline V gene.